Here is one T cell receptor beta chain with its context. The CDR3 runs 15 residues. V lost 6 bases to trimming and J lost 6 bases; unmatched junction nucleotides: 9. Germline CDR1 MNHNY, CDR2 SVGAGI (reference sequence). This sample was taken from a study of control samples from healthy donors and cancer patients. Generated by immunoSEQ multiplex PCR, the TCRdb table keeps only in-frame clones and is missing some. The table has 100,000 to 150,000 clones, roughly 87% seen once. The chain has TRBV6-6 and TRBJ2-7; 12 bases fit TRBD2. The receptor was isolated from a man aged 18 to 35 in good health. The source material was blood. The CDR3 DNA reads TGTGCCAGCAGGGGGGAGACTAGCGGGAGAGGCGAGCAGTACTTC. Protein product: CASRGETSGRGEQYF.